Below are 2 T cell receptor beta chains sequenced from a single sample in a study of radiotherapy plus CTLA-4 blockade in lung cancer. This table comes from immunoSEQ multiplex PCR, and its TCRdb copy is limited to in-frame clones, with some not included. The sample shows more than 80,000 clones, about 85% of them seen only once. This specimen was peripheral blood, taken from a patient treated with radiotherapy plus ipilimumab. The receptors derive from a human donor with non-small cell lung cancer that progressed on radiotherapy plus ipilimumab. Some clones in this sample may be carry-over from other donors' samples.

The DNA for the CDR3 is TGTGCCAGCAGCCGAGTAGCGGGGGAATCCTACAATGAGCAGTTCTTC. Protein sequence: CASSRVAGESYNEQFF. The gene calls are TRBV4-2 and TRBJ2-1, with 9 bases that match TRBD2. Germline-derived CDR1 and CDR2 are LGHNA and YNFKEQ. Trimming at V came to 4 bases and at J to 1 base, leaving 5 bases not matched to a gene. This CDR3 region has 16 residues.

A single count supports this clone. V and J are TRBV5-1 and TRBJ2-3, with 8 bases that match TRBD2. CDR3 length equals 16 residues. Germline loops: CDR1 SGHRS, CDR2 YFSETQ. With 0 bases clipped from V and 2 bases from J, the junction kept 5 bases outside the gene matches. For the CDR3, the DNA is TGCGCCAGCAGCTTGGCTCGGGGGGGCCTCACAGATACGCAGTATTTT. Residues: CASSLARGGLTDTQYF.